The 31 T cell receptor beta chains below all came from one sample that was sequenced in a study of blood T cell repertoires in COVID-19. Only in-frame clones appear in the TCRdb table, and some are missing; sequencing was by immunoSEQ multiplex PCR. The data show some 130,000 clones, less than 85% seen once. Sequences were obtained from peripheral blood. These receptors were obtained from a woman of 80 years or more with acute or convalescent COVID-19.

The chain uses TRBV5-1 and TRBJ2-1, with TRBD1 as a possible D gene (5 bases). Germline values: CDR1 SGHRS, CDR2 YFSETQ. Trimming took off 0 bases at V and 4 bases at J, with 11 bases between the two ends. The CDR3 is 15 amino acids. DNA for the CDR3: TGCGCCAGCAGCTTGGAGTCGCAGGGTTACAATGAGCAGTTCTTC. This gives the protein CASSLESQGYNEQFF.

This clone appeared a single time. The V gene is TRBV7-9, the J gene TRBJ2-3, with unresolved D. Per germline, CDR1 SEHNR and CDR2 FQNEAQ (reference sequence). Trimming stripped 2 bases from V and 8 bases from J, with 17 bases between. The CDR3 is 15 residues long. The CDR3 here is CASSLLGTFRSTQYF. CDR3 sequence (DNA): TGTGCCAGCAGCTTATTGGGTACCTTTCGGAGTACGCAGTATTTT.

V gene TRBV30 combines with J gene TRBJ2-7; no firm D call. The CDR3 extends over 14 amino acids. V was cut by 2 bases and J by 3 bases, with 14 bases left in between. Germline values: CDR1 GTSNPN, CDR2 SVGIG (reference sequence). The chain's CDR3 is CAWSPRGFSYEQYF. The CDR3 coding sequence is TGTGCCTGGAGTCCCCGCGGCTTTAGCTACGAGCAGTACTTC.

Here the CDR3 reads CASSQDRAGLQHF. DNA for the CDR3: TGCGCCAGCAGCCAAGATCGGGCCGGACTCCAGCATTTT. V and J are TRBV4-3 and TRBJ1-5; D unclear. Germline loops: CDR1 LGHNA, CDR2 YSLEER. CDR3 length: 13 amino acids. V lost 0 bases to trimming and J lost 12 bases, with 12 bases between them.

V is TRBV27 and J is TRBJ2-3; TRBD1 agrees at 8 bases. This CDR3 is built from 15 residues. The ends lost 3 bases at V and 4 bases at J; junction bases unmatched: 6. Germline CDR1 and CDR2: MNHEY and SMNVEV (reference sequence). The CDR3 loop reads CASSFSGGRADTQYF. The CDR3 coding sequence is TGTGCCAGCAGTTTTTCAGGGGGCAGAGCAGATACGCAGTATTTT.

The CDR3 reads CASGDRLSQPQHF. The CDR3, as DNA: TGTGCCAGTGGGGACAGGTTAAGTCAGCCCCAGCATTTT. V usage is TRBV19 and J usage is TRBJ1-5; 8 positions agree with TRBD1. V dropped 8 bases and J dropped 6; count of bases not matched to a gene: 6. Germline CDR1 LNHDA, CDR2 SQIVND (reference sequence). This CDR3 spans 13 amino acids.

The chain recombines TRBV7-8 with TRBJ2-7; D might be TRBD2 (6 bases). Trimming stripped 3 bases from V and 3 bases from J, with 12 bases between. Germline assignment: CDR1 SGHVS and CDR2 FQNEAQ. CDR3 length: 14 amino acids. The CDR3: CASSFPGGLYEQYF. As DNA, the CDR3 is TGTGCCAGCAGCTTTCCCGGGGGACTCTACGAGCAGTACTTC.

This clone was recorded only once. The rearrangement joins TRBV7-2 to TRBJ1-6; 8 positions match TRBD1. V lost 5 bases to trimming and J lost 10 bases; unmatched junction nucleotides: 10. The germline gives CDR1 SGHTA, CDR2 FQGNSA. The CDR3 is made up of 15 amino acids. The CDR3, as DNA: TGTGCCAGCAGCGCGAACAGGGGGGGTGGATCACCCCTCCACTTT. Residues: CASSANRGGGSPLHF.

The CDR3 region is CASSPGRGYTGELFF. Here the CDR3 DNA reads TGTGCCAGCAGTCCGGGGAGGGGGTACACCGGGGAGCTGTTTTTT. The chain joins TRBV6-2 or TRBV6-3 to TRBJ2-2; D is perhaps TRBD2 (7 bases). The CDR3 runs 15 residues. The V end lost 5 bases, the J end lost 3 bases, and 13 bases lay between the germline ends. CDR1 and CDR2 from the germline V gene are MNHEY and SVGEGT.

As regards this clone: The junction does not match germline at one end; this may be a read error. The chain links TRBV15 to TRBJ2-7, with D tentatively TRBD2 (5 bases). CDR1 and CDR2 (germline): LNHNV, YYDKDF (reference sequence). This CDR3 region has 9 residues. CDR3 in DNA: TGTGCCATCAGCGGCCCGCAGTACTTC. Translation gives CAISGPQYF.

The chain carries TRBV7-2 and TRBJ1-3; no clear D. The germline V gene has CDR1 SGHTA and CDR2 FQGNSA. The CDR3 spans 15 residues. Between the trimmed V and J ends, which lost 1 base and 1 base, there was a span of 8 bases. This CDR3 is CASSLGSSSGNTIYF. Written as DNA, the CDR3 is TGTGCCAGCAGCTTAGGGTCCAGTTCTGGAAACACCATATATTTT.

With regard to this clone: Other DNA sequences within the sample encode an identical CDR3. J is TRBJ2-3 and V is TRBV6-6; 7 bases agree with TRBD1. J lost 4 bases, V lost 2 bases, and 3 bases had no gene match. This CDR3 is 14 amino acids long. The V gene's germline CDR1 is MNHNY and CDR2 SVGAGI (reference sequence). CDR3 sequence reads: CASSYRQGSDTQYF. DNA of the CDR3: TGTGCCAGCAGTTACCGACAGGGTTCAGATACGCAGTATTTT.

V gene TRBV7-9 combines with J gene TRBJ2-7; D might be TRBD1 (5 bases). Germline values: CDR1 SEHNR, CDR2 FQNEAQ (reference sequence). The CDR3 spans 15 residues. V was clipped by 0 bases and J by 6 bases, with 15 bases between them. CDR3 nucleotide sequence: TGTGCCAGCAGCTTAGCGCCCGGGCAGGGTCGCGAGCAGTACTTC. Amino acids: CASSLAPGQGREQYF.

The sample holds one count of this clone. The chain carries TRBV6-5 and TRBJ2-7, with 9 bases that match TRBD2. The germline V gene has CDR1 MNHEY and CDR2 SVGAGI. The CDR3 extends over 15 amino acids. The J segment lost 2 bases and the V segment lost 7 bases, leaving 9 bases of the junction unmatched. CDR3 sequence reads: CASTKRGTSTYEQYF. The CDR3 region has the DNA TGTGCCAGCACCAAGAGGGGGACTAGCACCTACGAGCAGTACTTC.

This chain links TRBV9 with TRBJ1-3; TRBD1 aligns across 8 bases. V was pared by 4 bases and J by 3 bases, with 9 bases of the junction left unmatched. Germline CDR1 SGDLS, CDR2 YYNGEE. This CDR3 spans 16 amino acids. CDR3 loop: CASSLNTGGVGNTIYF. CDR3 bases: TGTGCCAGCAGCTTAAACACAGGGGGTGTTGGAAACACCATATATTTT.

The chain uses TRBV2 and TRBJ2-7, with TRBD2 as a possible D gene (6 bases). This CDR3 spans 15 amino acids. From germline, CDR1 is SNHLY and CDR2 FYNNEI. V shed 0 bases and J shed 4 bases, with 13 bases lying between them. The CDR3 loop reads CASSEAFGGSYEQYF. CDR3 nucleotide sequence: TGTGCCAGCAGTGAAGCTTTTGGGGGGTCTTACGAGCAGTACTTC.

Note on this clone: A read error may account for a junction end that differs from germline. The rearrangement uses TRBV6-5 and TRBJ1-5; D is possibly TRBD1 (6 bases). The germline V gene has CDR1 MNHEY and CDR2 SVGAGI. This CDR3 has 14 residues. The CDR3 nucleotides are TGTGCCAGCAGTCACTCTGGGGGCGGGCAGCCCCAGCATTTT. Translating gives CASSHSGGGQPQHF.

The DNA of the CDR3 is TGTGCCATGGAGACAGGGGGCATCGCCTACGAGCAGTACTTC. Its protein product is CAMETGGIAYEQYF. The chain couples TRBV10-3 to TRBJ2-7; TRBD1 agrees at 10 bases. The CDR3 contains 14 residues. The germline V gene encodes CDR1 ENHRY and CDR2 SYGVKD. V shed 9 bases and J 2 bases; nucleotides not matched to a gene: 7.

Of note for this clone: The junction and the germline gene differ at one end; a read error may be behind it. At the DNA level, this CDR3 is encoded by other sequences in the same sample as well. The CDR3 here is CASSQIGDEQYF. Written as DNA, the CDR3 is TGCGCCAGCAGCCAGATAGGGGACGAGCAGTACTTC. This chain uses TRBV7-9 with TRBJ2-7; TRBD1 might be the D (5 bases). Germline V lookup: CDR1 SEHNR, CDR2 FQNEAQ (reference sequence). The CDR3 consists of 12 residues.

The chain links TRBV12-3 or TRBV12-4 to TRBJ1-4, with TRBD1 identical over 9 bases. V was pared by 3 bases and J by 7 bases, with 0 bases of the junction left unmatched. The length of the CDR3 is 13 residues. CDR3 sequence: CASSLTGGEKLFF. CDR3 DNA sequence: TGTGCCAGCAGTTTGACAGGGGGTGAAAAACTGTTTTTT.

V and J are TRBV10-1 and TRBJ1-4; D is ambiguous. V was clipped by 8 bases and J by 0 bases, with 7 bases between them. The length of the CDR3 is 13 residues. The germline gives CDR1 WNHNN, CDR2 SYGVQD (reference sequence). The CDR3 spells CASSRSTNEKLFF. The DNA for the CDR3 is TGCGCCAGCTCCCGTTCAACTAATGAAAAACTGTTTTTT.

The CDR3 nucleotides read TGTGCCAGCAGCGTAGATTCAGCGGGGGGGCTTACCGGGGAGCTGTTTTTT. Encoded protein: CASSVDSAGGLTGELFF. The chain combines TRBV9 with TRBJ2-2, with TRBD2 identical over 10 bases. Germline V gene data show CDR1 as SGDLS and CDR2 as YYNGEE. V lost 0 bases, J lost 5 bases, and 7 bases stayed unmatched. This CDR3 comprises 17 residues.

The chain combines TRBV3-1 (or the pseudogene TRBV3-2) with TRBJ1-2, with 9 positions matching TRBD1. Germline assignment: CDR1 LGHDT and CDR2 YNNKEL (reference sequence). J was trimmed by 2 bases and V by 0 bases; bases with no gene match: 16. This CDR3 region has 20 residues. The CDR3 here is CASSQDKGIGDREENYGYTF. The CDR3 bases are TGTGCCAGCAGCCAAGATAAGGGGATAGGGGACAGGGAGGAAAACTATGGCTACACCTTC.

V usage is TRBV10-2 and J usage is TRBJ1-5; possible D gene TRBD1, 6 bases. The ends were cut back, 4 bases at V and 0 bases at J, with 10 bases in the middle. CDR1 and CDR2 from the germline V gene are WSHSY and SAAADI. The CDR3 has 15 residues. The CDR3 region has the DNA TGCGCCAGCAGTGCTGACAGGTCTAGCAATCAGCCCCAGCATTTT. Translation gives CASSADRSSNQPQHF.

CDR3: CASSLGAGGIYEQYF. CDR3 in DNA: TGTGCCAGCAGCTTAGGCGCGGGGGGGATCTACGAGCAGTACTTC. This sequence joins TRBV7-6 and TRBJ2-7, with 9 bases fitting TRBD2. This CDR3 has 15 residues. In germline, CDR1 is SGHVS, CDR2 FNYEAQ. Trimming at V came to 1 base and at J to 3 bases, leaving 4 bases not matched to a gene.

V gene TRBV7-8 combines with J gene TRBJ1-6; TRBD1 might be the D (6 bases). With 5 bases removed from V and 10 bases from J, the gap between germline ends came to 15 bases. CDR3 length: 14 amino acids. Germline-derived CDR1 and CDR2 are SGHVS and FQNEAQ. CDR3 protein: CASSPQGLGSPLHF. CDR3 in DNA: TGTGCCAGCAGCCCACAGGGTTTAGGATCACCCCTCCACTTT. Full variable domain (rest looked up from reference TRBV7-8 and TRBJ1-6): GAGVSQSPRYKVAKRGQDVALRCDPISGHVSLFWYQQALGQGPEFLTYFQNEAQLDKSGLPSDRFFAERPEGSVSTLKIQRTQQEDSAVYLCASSPQGLGSPLHFGNGTRLTVT.

In this sample, this clone turned up a few times. The chain is built from TRBV4-3 and TRBJ2-2; the match to TRBD2 covers 12 bases. Per germline, CDR1 LGHNA and CDR2 YSLEER. The V and J ends lost 0 bases and 0 bases, in that order; junction bases with no gene match: 8. The CDR3 runs to 20 residues. This CDR3 reads CASSQEPLAGGNSNTGELFF. In DNA, the CDR3 is TGCGCCAGCAGCCAAGAACCACTAGCGGGAGGCAACTCGAACACCGGGGAGCTGTTTTTT.

The rearrangement links TRBV6-5 to TRBJ2-5; TRBD2 agrees at 12 bases. The CDR3 is 14 amino acids. With 7 bases clipped from V and 4 bases from J, the junction kept 4 bases outside the gene matches. Per germline, CDR1 MNHEY and CDR2 SVGAGI. CDR3 loop: CASKLGLAGETQYF. The CDR3 nucleotides are TGTGCCAGCAAACTGGGACTAGCGGGAGAGACCCAGTACTTC.

This rearrangement joins TRBV7-2 to TRBJ2-1; TRBD1 matches 9 bases. J gave up 6 bases and V 10 bases, and 7 bases lay outside the gene matches. The CDR3 contains 13 residues. Germline V CDR1 and CDR2: SGHTA, FQGNSA. The CDR3 region has the DNA TGTGCCACCCACCGGGACAGGGTCAATGAGCAGTTCTTC. Encoded protein: CATHRDRVNEQFF.

V is TRBV21-1 and J is TRBJ2-2; no check of the table's D call, TRBD1, against the DNA was made. TRBV21-1 is shown as a pseudogene. The CDR3 is 17 amino acids. The CDR3 region is CASSKGQGLTNTGELFF. The CDR3 DNA follows: TGTGCCAGCAGCAAAGGACAGGGGCTTACGAACACCGGGGAGCTGTTTTTT.

Comments on this clone: The sample carries other DNA sequences with the same CDR3. The V call is TRBV6-5, the J call TRBJ1-5, with 7 positions matching TRBD1. The V segment lost 6 bases and the J segment 2 bases; nucleotides outside the gene matches: 4. The CDR3 covers 14 residues. Germline V gives CDR1 MNHEY, CDR2 SVGAGI. CDR3 in DNA: TGTGCCAGCAGCCGACAGGGTGGCAATCAGCCCCAGCATTTT. This codes for CASSRQGGNQPQHF.